Below, 13 T cell receptor beta chains from the same sample are listed, as sequenced in a study of blood T cell repertoires in COVID-19. TCRdb's table, derived via immunoSEQ multiplex PCR, lists solely in-frame clones and lacks some. This table holds around 190,000 clones, roughly 86% found once. The sequenced sample consisted of PBMCs or T cells enriched from blood (not recorded which). Source of these receptors: a woman between 35 and 50 years old in a cohort exposed to, infected with or recovered from COVID-19 (not recorded which).

The chain uses TRBV7-9 and TRBJ2-1, with TRBD2 matching 14 bases. V lost 0 bases to trimming and J lost 4 bases; unmatched junction nucleotides: 8. The CDR3 has 19 amino acids. From germline, CDR1 is SEHNR and CDR2 FQNEAQ (reference sequence). The CDR3 DNA reads as TGTGCCAGCAGCTTAGCCCACCGACTAGCGGGGGGGCCATACAATGAGCAGTTCTTC. Translated: CASSLAHRLAGGPYNEQFF.

The rearrangement links TRBV29-1 to TRBJ2-7; the match to TRBD2 covers 9 bases. Germline V gene lookup returns CDR1 SQVTM and CDR2 ANQGSEA. This CDR3 contains 15 residues. V lost 3 bases to trimming and J lost 1 base; unmatched junction nucleotides: 7. CDR3 in amino acids: CSVEAMREGSYEQYF. The CDR3 nucleotides read TGCAGCGTTGAGGCTATGCGGGAGGGTTCCTACGAGCAGTACTTC.

The V call is TRBV11-2, the J call TRBJ1-5, with D perhaps matching TRBD1 (5 bases). With 1 base removed from V and 2 bases from J, the gap between germline ends came to 9 bases. CDR1 and CDR2 (germline): SGHAT, FQNNGV. The length of the CDR3 is 15 residues. CDR3 sequence (DNA): TGTGCCAGCAGCTTAGGACAGTACCGCAATCAGCCCCAGCATTTT. The encoded protein is CASSLGQYRNQPQHF. The complete variable domain, with remaining parts taken from reference TRBV11-2 and TRBJ1-5, reads EAGVAQSPRYKIIEKRQSVAFWCNPISGHATLYWYQQILGQGPKLLIQFQNNGVVDDSQLPKDRFSAERLKGVDSTLKIQPAKLEDSAVYLCASSLGQYRNQPQHFGDGTRLSIL.

V and J are TRBV6-1 and TRBJ1-1; the D gene is possibly TRBD1 (6 bases). The CDR3 totals 14 residues. V dropped 2 bases and J dropped 1 base, with 8 bases sitting between them. Germline V gene data show CDR1 as MNHNS and CDR2 as SASEGT. The CDR3 here is CASSETGWNTEAFF. In nucleotides, the CDR3 is TGTGCCAGCAGTGAAACAGGGTGGAACACTGAAGCTTTCTTT.

This chain connects TRBV6-5 to TRBJ1-5, with D maybe TRBD1 (6 bases). This CDR3 contains 15 residues. Germline-derived CDR1 and CDR2 are MNHEY and SVGAGI. The V end lost 4 bases, the J end lost 4 bases, and 14 bases lay between the germline ends. The CDR3, as DNA: TGTGCCAGCAGTTCCATAGAGGGACAAAATCAGCCCCAGCATTTT. Its translation is CASSSIEGQNQPQHF.

The rearrangement uses TRBV11-2 and TRBJ2-3, with 8 bases fitting TRBD2. The germline gives CDR1 SGHAT, CDR2 FQNNGV. Losses at the gene ends were 2 bases for V and 0 bases for J; bases not matched to a gene: 7. CDR3 length: 17 residues. The CDR3 DNA sequence: TGTGCCAGCAGCTTACCTAGCGGGCCAGCAAGCACAGATACGCAGTATTTT. It encodes CASSLPSGPASTDTQYF.

V is TRBV19 and J is TRBJ1-5; 7 positions match TRBD1. From germline, CDR1 is LNHDA and CDR2 SQIVND (reference sequence). CDR3 length equals 21 residues. The V and J ends lost 5 bases and 11 bases, in that order; junction bases with no gene match: 33. The CDR3 region has the DNA TGTGCCAGTAGTTTAGCATTCAGGGACAGAATCCCCTCTGGGACGAGGACGGCCCAGCATTTT. It yields the protein CASSLAFRDRIPSGTRTAQHF. The full variable domain, completed using reference TRBV19 and TRBJ1-5, is DGGITQSPKYLFRKEGQNVTLSCEQNLNHDAMYWYRQDPGQGLRLIYYSQIVNDFQKGDIAEGYSVSREKKESFPLTVTSAQKNPTAFYLCASSLAFRDRIPSGTRTAQHFGDGTRLSIL.

This chain joins TRBV7-9 and TRBJ2-1; D is unclear. Germline lookup yields CDR1 SEHNR and CDR2 FQNEAQ (reference sequence). This CDR3 region has 12 residues. V was trimmed by 3 bases and J by 3 bases, leaving 3 bases between them. CDR3 protein: CASSFGYNEQFF. CDR3 nucleotide sequence: TGTGCCAGCAGCTTCGGCTACAATGAGCAGTTCTTC.

The gene calls are TRBV4-1 and TRBJ2-1, with 7 bases that match TRBD2. The V and J ends lost 2 bases and 9 bases, in that order; junction bases with no gene match: 4. The CDR3 spans 13 residues. Germline V gene data show CDR1 as MGHRA and CDR2 as YSYEKL. The CDR3 here is CASSQWGGIEQFF. For the CDR3, the DNA is TGCGCCAGCAGCCAATGGGGGGGGATTGAGCAGTTCTTC.

CDR3 in DNA: TGTGCCAGCAGAACAGGGTCGGTAGATGGCTACACCTTC. Residues: CASRTGSVDGYTF. The chain recombines TRBV7-9 with TRBJ1-2; weak D call: TRBD1 (6 bases). The CDR3 has 13 residues. Germline CDR1 SEHNR, CDR2 FQNEAQ (reference sequence). V shed 6 bases and J shed 6 bases, with 14 bases lying between them. The full variable domain, completed using reference TRBV7-9 and TRBJ1-2, is DTGVSQNPRHKITKRGQNVTFRCDPISEHNRLYWYRQTLGQGPEFLTYFQNEAQLEKSRLLSDRFSAERPKGSFSTLEIQRTEQGDSAMYLCASRTGSVDGYTFGSGTRLTVV.

V is TRBV7-6 and J is TRBJ1-1; a possible D gene is TRBD1 (6 bases). V lost 3 bases, J lost 0 bases, and 8 bases lay in between. CDR3 size: 14 residues. The germline gives CDR1 SGHVS, CDR2 FNYEAQ. CDR3 residues: CASSLTGVNTEAFF. CDR3 DNA: TGTGCCAGCAGCTTGACAGGAGTGAACACTGAAGCTTTCTTT.

This chain uses TRBV27 with TRBJ1-5; D is unresolved. The germline V and J ends were trimmed by 5 bases and 2 bases, with 13 bases remaining between them. The CDR3 loop spans 15 amino acids. Germline V gene sequence: CDR1 MNHEY, CDR2 SMNVEV (reference sequence). Written as DNA, the CDR3 is TGTGCCAGCAGTCGTTTGGCATTGGGCAATCAGCCCCAGCATTTT. Its protein product is CASSRLALGNQPQHF.

In DNA form, the CDR3 reads TGTGCCAGCAGTGAAACCCGGGTCGAAGCTTTCTTT. It yields the protein CASSETRVEAFF. V and J are TRBV6-1 and TRBJ1-1; D remains ambiguous. Per the germline V gene, CDR1 is MNHNS and CDR2 is SASEGT. This CDR3 has 12 amino acids. The ends were cut back, 2 bases at V and 8 bases at J, with 9 bases in the middle.